These T cell receptor beta chains were read from a single sample in a study of early T cells in non-severe SARS-CoV-2 infection. TCRdb called the 5' RACE reads again in MiXCR, with one record for every CDR3 protein. Of around 30,000 distinct CDR3 sequences in the sample, around 5.9% were seen once. Sequencing input: whole blood. The receptors derive from an adult who was a healthcare worker with PCR-confirmed SARS-CoV-2 infection or an uninfected control (not recorded which). Both conserved end residues are part of each CDR3. D genes are given only for firm matches. Not all rows give a size; the values are once, few, many and, for expanded clones, a class.

d_gene: -
abundance: many
v_gene: TRBV20-1
j_gene: TRBJ1-1
CDR3aa: CRADGAGDDKGF
CDR3nt: TGCAGGGCCGACGGGGCAGGTGACGATAAGGGCTTT

d_gene: -
abundance: -
v_gene: TRBV25-1
j_gene: TRBJ2-7
CDR3aa: CASSESRPLQGYEQYF
CDR3nt: TGTGCCAGCAGTGAATCCAGGCCCCTCCAGGGTTACGAGCAGTACTTC

d_gene: TRBD1
abundance: many
v_gene: TRBV19
j_gene: TRBJ1-2
CDR3aa: CASHRDSRSSDYGYTF
CDR3nt: TGTGCCAGCCACCGGGACAGTCGTTCGTCCGACTATGGCTACACCTTC

d_gene: TRBD1
abundance: medium-sized
v_gene: TRBV3-1
j_gene: TRBJ2-5
CDR3aa: CASSQPWGETGGETQYF
CDR3nt: TGTGCCAGCAGCCAACCTTGGGGGGAAACAGGGGGAGAGACCCAGTACTTC

d_gene: TRBD1
abundance: few
v_gene: TRBV28
j_gene: TRBJ1-6
CDR3aa: CASRTRDRGFSPLHF
CDR3nt: TGTGCCAGCAGGACCCGGGACAGGGGGTTTTCACCCCTCCACTTT

d_gene: TRBD2
abundance: many
v_gene: TRBV7-3
j_gene: TRBJ2-1
CDR3aa: CASSALAGGRTEQFF
CDR3nt: TGTGCCAGCAGCGCCTTAGCGGGGGGGCGCACTGAGCAGTTCTTC

d_gene: TRBD1
abundance: many
v_gene: TRBV12-3/TRBV12-4
j_gene: TRBJ2-7
CDR3aa: CASSLDRDRYEQYF
CDR3nt: TGTGCCAGCTCCTTAGACAGGGATAGGTACGAGCAGTACTTC

d_gene: TRBD2
abundance: many
v_gene: TRBV29-1
j_gene: TRBJ2-5
CDR3aa: CSVGFAGGSKTQYF
CDR3nt: TGCAGCGTTGGATTCGCGGGGGGGTCAAAGACCCAGTACTTC

d_gene: TRBD2
abundance: -
v_gene: TRBV7-3
j_gene: TRBJ2-3
CDR3aa: CASSPGLAGMDTQYF
CDR3nt: TGTGCCAGCAGCCCGGGACTAGCAGGAATGGATACGCAGTATTTT

d_gene: -
abundance: many
v_gene: TRBV28
j_gene: TRBJ1-6
CDR3aa: CASSPQQGPLVYSPLHF
CDR3nt: TGTGCCAGCAGTCCACAGCAGGGACCCCTCGTTTATTCACCCCTCCACTTT

d_gene: TRBD1
abundance: many
v_gene: TRBV12-3/TRBV12-4
j_gene: TRBJ2-6
CDR3aa: CASSFRGQTQSGANVLTF
CDR3nt: TGTGCCAGCAGTTTCAGGGGACAGACCCAATCTGGGGCCAACGTCCTGACTTTC

d_gene: -
abundance: many
v_gene: TRBV20-1
j_gene: TRBJ2-5
CDR3aa: CSVPGVGETQYF
CDR3nt: TGCAGTGTTCCGGGGGTGGGAGAGACCCAGTACTTC

d_gene: -
abundance: many
v_gene: TRBV19
j_gene: TRBJ2-2
CDR3aa: CASTAGQNTGELFF
CDR3nt: TGTGCCAGTACTGCGGGACAGAACACCGGGGAGCTGTTTTTT

d_gene: -
abundance: -
v_gene: TRBV7-2
j_gene: TRBJ2-1
CDR3aa: CASSLTGSSYNEQFF
CDR3nt: TGTGCCAGCAGCCTGACAGGTAGCTCCTACAATGAGCAGTTCTTC

d_gene: -
abundance: few
v_gene: TRBV6-5
j_gene: TRBJ1-6
CDR3aa: CASRDSRDSYNSPLHF
CDR3nt: TGTGCCAGCAGGGATTCCAGGGACTCCTATAATTCACCCCTCCACTTT

d_gene: -
abundance: many
v_gene: TRBV18
j_gene: TRBJ1-1
CDR3aa: CASSLDSSWVTEAFF
CDR3nt: TGTGCCAGCTCACTGGACAGTTCTTGGGTAACTGAAGCTTTCTTT

d_gene: -
abundance: many
v_gene: TRBV28
j_gene: TRBJ1-6
CDR3aa: CASSFSNSPLHF
CDR3nt: TGTGCCAGCAGTTTCAGTAATTCACCCCTCCACTTT

d_gene: -
abundance: many
v_gene: TRBV6-2/TRBV6-3
j_gene: TRBJ1-4
CDR3aa: CASSYNRIVRWDEREKLFF
CDR3nt: TGTGCCAGCAGTTACAACCGAATAGTACGATGGGACGAAAGAGAAAAACTGTTTTTT

d_gene: TRBD2
abundance: -
v_gene: TRBV7-3
j_gene: TRBJ2-3
CDR3aa: CASSSGLAGTDTQYF
CDR3nt: TGTGCCAGCAGCTCAGGACTAGCGGGAACAGATACGCAGTATTTT

d_gene: TRBD2
abundance: few
v_gene: TRBV4-3
j_gene: TRBJ2-1
CDR3aa: CASSPAGVYNEQFF
CDR3nt: TGCGCCAGCAGCCCAGCGGGGGTCTACAATGAGCAGTTCTTC

d_gene: -
abundance: many
v_gene: TRBV3-1
j_gene: TRBJ2-4
CDR3aa: CASSQGGLAKNIQYF
CDR3nt: TGTGCCAGCAGTCAGGGGGGATTAGCCAAAAACATTCAGTACTTC

d_gene: -
abundance: many
v_gene: TRBV9
j_gene: TRBJ2-1
CDR3aa: CASSVVGSDLGYNEQFF
CDR3nt: TGTGCCAGCAGCGTAGTCGGAAGCGATTTGGGCTACAATGAGCAGTTCTTC

d_gene: TRBD1
abundance: many
v_gene: TRBV4-1
j_gene: TRBJ1-1
CDR3aa: CASSQADRLLEAFF
CDR3nt: TGCGCCAGCAGCCAAGCGGACAGGCTCCTTGAAGCTTTCTTT

d_gene: -
abundance: many
v_gene: TRBV12-3/TRBV12-4
j_gene: TRBJ2-1
CDR3aa: CASSFTENEQFF
CDR3nt: TGTGCCAGCAGTTTTACCGAGAATGAGCAGTTCTTC

d_gene: -
abundance: many
v_gene: TRBV10-2
j_gene: TRBJ2-7
CDR3aa: CASTVTGTASPYEQYF
CDR3nt: TGCGCCAGCACTGTTACCGGGACGGCGAGCCCCTACGAGCAGTACTTC

d_gene: TRBD1
abundance: many
v_gene: TRBV6-5
j_gene: TRBJ1-6
CDR3aa: CASSSRGRDSPLHF
CDR3nt: TGTGCCAGCAGTTCCAGGGGGCGGGATTCACCCCTCCACTTT

d_gene: -
abundance: many
v_gene: TRBV18
j_gene: TRBJ1-6
CDR3aa: CASSPTLNSPLHF
CDR3nt: TGTGCCAGCTCACCCACCCTAAATTCACCCCTCCACTTT

d_gene: TRBD1
abundance: few
v_gene: TRBV24-1
j_gene: TRBJ2-2
CDR3aa: CATSRPGQGNTGELFF
CDR3nt: TGTGCCACCAGTAGGCCCGGACAGGGGAACACCGGGGAGCTGTTTTTT

d_gene: TRBD1
abundance: -
v_gene: TRBV18
j_gene: TRBJ2-7
CDR3aa: CASSPGTGGYEQYF
CDR3nt: TGTGCCAGCTCACCCGGGACAGGGGGTTACGAGCAGTACTTC

d_gene: TRBD2
abundance: few
v_gene: TRBV6-1
j_gene: TRBJ2-3
CDR3aa: CASTIAGGYTDTQYF
CDR3nt: TGTGCCAGCACGATAGCGGGTGGCTACACAGATACGCAGTATTTT

d_gene: TRBD1
abundance: many
v_gene: TRBV11-2
j_gene: TRBJ2-7
CDR3aa: CASRGQESYEQYF
CDR3nt: TGTGCCAGCAGGGGACAGGAATCCTACGAGCAGTACTTC

d_gene: -
abundance: -
v_gene: TRBV5-1
j_gene: TRBJ2-1
CDR3aa: CASSLGGGGISYNEQFF
CDR3nt: TGCGCCAGCAGCTTGGGTGGCGGGGGCATCTCCTACAATGAGCAGTTCTTC

d_gene: -
abundance: many
v_gene: TRBV7-8
j_gene: TRBJ1-5
CDR3aa: CASSSQSGGNQPQHF
CDR3nt: TGTGCCAGCAGCTCCCAGTCAGGGGGCAATCAGCCCCAGCATTTT

d_gene: TRBD2
abundance: many
v_gene: TRBV20-1
j_gene: TRBJ2-5
CDR3aa: CSAARLAGGRETQYF
CDR3nt: TGCAGTGCTGCCCGACTAGCGGGGGGTCGGGAGACCCAGTACTTC

d_gene: -
abundance: few
v_gene: TRBV5-1
j_gene: TRBJ1-4
CDR3aa: CASSLAARSGEKLFF
CDR3nt: TGCGCCAGCAGCTTGGCTGCTCGATCGGGCGAAAAACTGTTTTTT

d_gene: TRBD1
abundance: few
v_gene: TRBV4-1
j_gene: TRBJ1-1
CDR3aa: CASSLSTGANTEAFF
CDR3nt: TGCGCCAGCAGCCTATCGACAGGGGCGAACACTGAAGCTTTCTTT

d_gene: -
abundance: many
v_gene: TRBV7-9
j_gene: TRBJ1-5
CDR3aa: CASSSDSAHNQPQHF
CDR3nt: TGTGCCAGCAGCTCCGACAGCGCCCATAATCAGCCCCAGCATTTT

d_gene: TRBD1
abundance: few
v_gene: TRBV10-3
j_gene: TRBJ2-5
CDR3aa: CAINQGVGETQYF
CDR3nt: TGTGCCATCAACCAGGGGGTGGGGGAGACCCAGTACTTC

d_gene: -
abundance: few
v_gene: TRBV12-2
j_gene: TRBJ1-1
CDR3aa: CASRPVGAVEAFF
CDR3nt: TGTGCAAGTCGCCCCGTCGGGGCAGTAGAAGCTTTCTTT

d_gene: -
abundance: -
v_gene: TRBV12-3/TRBV12-4
j_gene: TRBJ2-3
CDR3aa: CASSRLYSTDTQYF
CDR3nt: TGTGCCAGCAGTCGACTCTATAGCACAGATACGCAGTATTTT

d_gene: TRBD1
abundance: many
v_gene: TRBV5-4
j_gene: TRBJ1-4
CDR3aa: CASSLRGVNEKLFF
CDR3nt: TGTGCCAGCAGCCTCAGGGGGGTTAATGAAAAACTGTTTTTT